This section outlines one T cell receptor (beta chain) sequence together with its context. The sample originates from a study of T cell changes during pregnancy in multiple sclerosis. Generated by immunoSEQ multiplex PCR, the TCRdb table keeps only in-frame clones and is missing some. The sample has about 100,000 clones, about 91% seen once. V trimming: 5 bases; J trimming: 12 bases; junction bases outside the gene matches: 15. Germline V gives CDR1 SNHLY, CDR2 FYNNEI. CDR3 length: 15 residues. This TCR was sampled from a female donor with multiple sclerosis, enrolled in a pregnancy study. The chain combines TRBV2 with TRBJ2-1, with 8 bases that match TRBD1. This material consisted of peripheral blood, taken in the second trimester of pregnancy. CDR3 sequence reads: CASSPQGAGVRSQFF. In DNA form, the CDR3 reads TGTGCCAGCAGTCCTCAGGGGGCTGGGGTTAGGTCGCAGTTCTTC.